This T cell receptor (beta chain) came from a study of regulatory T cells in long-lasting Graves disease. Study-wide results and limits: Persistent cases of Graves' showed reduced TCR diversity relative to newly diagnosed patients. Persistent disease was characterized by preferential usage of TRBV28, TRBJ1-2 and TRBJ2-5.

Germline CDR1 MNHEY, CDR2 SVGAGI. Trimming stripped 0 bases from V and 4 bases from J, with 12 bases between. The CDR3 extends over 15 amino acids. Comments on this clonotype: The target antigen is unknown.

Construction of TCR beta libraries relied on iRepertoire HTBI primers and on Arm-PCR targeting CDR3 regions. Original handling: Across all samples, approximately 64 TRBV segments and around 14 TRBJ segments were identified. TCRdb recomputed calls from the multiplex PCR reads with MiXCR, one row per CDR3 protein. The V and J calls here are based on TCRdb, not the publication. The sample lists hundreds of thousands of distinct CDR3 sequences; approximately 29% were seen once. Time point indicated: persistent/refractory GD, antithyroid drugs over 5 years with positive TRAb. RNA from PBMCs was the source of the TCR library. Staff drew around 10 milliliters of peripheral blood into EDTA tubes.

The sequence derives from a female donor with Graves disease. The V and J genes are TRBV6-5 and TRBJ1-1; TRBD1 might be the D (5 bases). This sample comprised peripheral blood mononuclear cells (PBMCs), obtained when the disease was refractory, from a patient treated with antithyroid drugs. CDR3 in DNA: TGTGCCAGCAGTTACTCCCCTCTTACAGGCACTGAAGCTTTCTTT. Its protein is CASSYSPLTGTEAFF.